This is a list of T cell receptor beta chains from one sample in a study of CXCR3-negative and CXCR3-positive naive CD8 T cells. TCRdb re-called the 5' RACE reads and catalogs CDR3 proteins one per entry, DNA excluded. The sample table sets out about 48,000 distinct CDR3 sequences. Sequencing was done on a sample of memory CD8+ T cells from blood. The receptors here all came from a human donor in good health. Some clones in this sample may be carry-over from other donors' samples. CDR3s include the opening cysteine and the closing phenylalanine or tryptophan. Clone size is given for some rows only: seen once, a few or many times, or a class if the clone is expanded.

j_gene,v_gene,abundance,CDR3aa
TRBJ2-1,TRBV14,-,CASSSSGGKSYNEQFF
TRBJ2-2,TRBV5-6,-,CASSLGQNTGELFF
TRBJ2-1,TRBV4-3,-,CASSPREPGSYNEQFF
TRBJ1-2,TRBV10-3,-,CAISGTGKNYGYTF
TRBJ2-7,TRBV20-1,-,CSARAETGPTYEQYF
TRBJ2-7,TRBV11-2,-,CASSLGGGGYEQYF
TRBJ2-7,TRBV11-1,-,CASSLGRVNYEQYF
TRBJ2-1,TRBV6-4,-,CASSVAAYNEQFF
TRBJ1-1,TRBV2,-,CASSGPGPEAFF
TRBJ1-4,TRBV28,-,CASTGTGALEDEKLFF
TRBJ2-1,TRBV12-3/TRBV12-4,-,CASSRTGQLRVEQFF
TRBJ2-1,TRBV9,-,CASSEFPRFSSYNEQFF
TRBJ2-7,TRBV21-1,-,CASSKEFRDRGFYEQYF
TRBJ2-1,TRBV29-1,-,CSATGGFPSYNEQFF
TRBJ2-2,TRBV6-1,-,CASRASGRNTGELFF
TRBJ2-7,TRBV29-1,-,CSVGLDLMPEQYF
TRBJ2-3,TRBV29-1,-,CSVHREADTQYF
TRBJ2-1,TRBV20-1,-,CSGPSGRGVDEQFF
TRBJ2-1,TRBV5-1,-,CASRPGGNEQFF
TRBJ2-1,TRBV5-6,-,CASIPTGDHNEQFF
TRBJ2-2,TRBV6-5,-,CASSPLWGAKRELFF
TRBJ2-5,TRBV29-1,-,CSVEGIVETQYF
TRBJ2-1,TRBV7-8,-,CASSSGTGSGNEQFF
TRBJ2-3,TRBV12-3/TRBV12-4,-,CASSQGTSTDTQYF
TRBJ2-7,TRBV29-1,-,CSVVTGKLAYEQYF
TRBJ2-2,TRBV11-2,-,CASSPQSGELFF
TRBJ2-3,TRBV5-1,-,CASSLAEGGLTDTQYF
TRBJ2-1,TRBV6-2/TRBV6-3,-,CASSPPSGGYNEQFF
TRBJ1-1,TRBV4-1,-,CASSQDPPPTEAFF
TRBJ2-6,TRBV12-3/TRBV12-4,-,CASLPHSGANVLTF
TRBJ2-1,TRBV5-1,-,CASSSSPGYEQFF
TRBJ1-1,TRBV29-1,-,CSVDLNVENTEAFF
TRBJ2-7,TRBV20-1,-,CSASGTGYRRLSYEQYF
TRBJ1-5,TRBV21-1,-,CASSNQEQGSQPQHF
TRBJ1-3,TRBV4-3,-,CASSQDSRSSGNTIYF
TRBJ2-3,TRBV7-6,-,CASSSRGGTDTQYF
TRBJ1-3,TRBV7-6,-,CASSLNRGVGNTIYF
TRBJ2-1,TRBV5-1,-,CASSLDFSYNEQFF
TRBJ2-7,TRBV4-2,-,CASSQDVGGTYEQYF
TRBJ1-2,TRBV3-1,-,CASSRDRGQRGYGYTF
TRBJ1-2,TRBV6-2/TRBV6-3,-,CASSSTGAYNYGYTF
TRBJ1-6,TRBV28,-,CASSPLTNPSSYNSPLHF
TRBJ2-7,TRBV4-3,medium-sized,CASSQAVVGSGYEQYF
TRBJ2-1,TRBV11-1,-,CASSDSGTSGDLRGKFF
TRBJ2-2,TRBV4-2,-,CASSPPQGNGELFF